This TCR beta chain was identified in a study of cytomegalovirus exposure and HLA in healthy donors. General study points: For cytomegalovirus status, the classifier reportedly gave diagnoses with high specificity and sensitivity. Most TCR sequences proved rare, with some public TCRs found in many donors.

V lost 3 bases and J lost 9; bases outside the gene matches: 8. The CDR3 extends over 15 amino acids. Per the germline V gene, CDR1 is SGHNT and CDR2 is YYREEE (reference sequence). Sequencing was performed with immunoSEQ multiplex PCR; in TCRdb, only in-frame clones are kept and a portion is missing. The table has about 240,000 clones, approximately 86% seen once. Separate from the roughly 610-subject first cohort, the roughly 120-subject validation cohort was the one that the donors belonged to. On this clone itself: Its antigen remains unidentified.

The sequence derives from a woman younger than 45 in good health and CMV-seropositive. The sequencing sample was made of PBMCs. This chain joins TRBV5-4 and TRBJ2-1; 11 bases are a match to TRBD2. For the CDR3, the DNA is TGTGCCAGCAGCTATAATAGCGGGAGGGGAGTTGAGCAGTTCTTC. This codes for CASSYNSGRGVEQFF.